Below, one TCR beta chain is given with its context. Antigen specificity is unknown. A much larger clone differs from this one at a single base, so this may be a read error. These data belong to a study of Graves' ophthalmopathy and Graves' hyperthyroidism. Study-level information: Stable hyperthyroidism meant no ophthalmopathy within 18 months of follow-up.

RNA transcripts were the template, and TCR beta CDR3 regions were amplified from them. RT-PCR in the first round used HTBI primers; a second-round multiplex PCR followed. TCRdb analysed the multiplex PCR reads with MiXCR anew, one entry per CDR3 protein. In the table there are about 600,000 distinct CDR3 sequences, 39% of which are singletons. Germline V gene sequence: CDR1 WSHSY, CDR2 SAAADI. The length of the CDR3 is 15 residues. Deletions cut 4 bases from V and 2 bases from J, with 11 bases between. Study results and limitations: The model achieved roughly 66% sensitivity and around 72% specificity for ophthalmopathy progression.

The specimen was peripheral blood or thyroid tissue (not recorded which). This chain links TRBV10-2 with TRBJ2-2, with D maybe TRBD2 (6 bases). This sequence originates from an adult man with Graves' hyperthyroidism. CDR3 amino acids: CASSGWGDNTGELFF. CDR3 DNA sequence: TGCGCCAGCAGTGGTTGGGGGGACAACACCGGGGAGCTGTTTTTT.